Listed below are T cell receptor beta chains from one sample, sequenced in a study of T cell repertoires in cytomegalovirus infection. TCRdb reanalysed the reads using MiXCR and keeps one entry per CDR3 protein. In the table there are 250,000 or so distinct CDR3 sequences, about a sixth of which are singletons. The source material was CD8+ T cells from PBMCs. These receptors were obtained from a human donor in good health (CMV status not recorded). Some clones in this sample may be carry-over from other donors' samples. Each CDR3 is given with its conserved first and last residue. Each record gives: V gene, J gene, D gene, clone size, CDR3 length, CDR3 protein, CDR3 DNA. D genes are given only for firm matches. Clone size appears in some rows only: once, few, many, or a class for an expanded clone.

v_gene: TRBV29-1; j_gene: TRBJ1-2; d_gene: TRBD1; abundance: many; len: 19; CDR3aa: CSVEDPGTGMRTSPYGYTF; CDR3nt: TGCAGCGTTGAAGATCCAGGGACAGGGATGAGGACGTCACCTTATGGCTACACCTTC
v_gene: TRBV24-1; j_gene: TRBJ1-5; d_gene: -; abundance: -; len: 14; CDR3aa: CATSGGARNQPQHF; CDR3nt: TGTGCCACCAGTGGTGGGGCGCGAAATCAGCCCCAGCATTTT
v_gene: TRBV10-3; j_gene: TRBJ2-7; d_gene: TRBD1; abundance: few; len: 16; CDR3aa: CAISLGETGNPYEQYF; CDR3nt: TGTGCCATCAGTCTTGGTGAGACAGGGAATCCCTACGAGCAGTACTTC
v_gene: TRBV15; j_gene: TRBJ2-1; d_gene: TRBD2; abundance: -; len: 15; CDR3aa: CATSRARGGRDEQFF; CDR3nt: TGTGCCACCAGCAGAGCGCGGGGGGGCAGGGATGAGCAGTTCTTC
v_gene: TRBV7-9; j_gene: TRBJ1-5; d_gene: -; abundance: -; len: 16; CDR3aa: CASSLSKGLGNQPQHF; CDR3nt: TGTGCCAGCAGCTTAAGTAAGGGGTTGGGAAATCAGCCCCAGCATTTT
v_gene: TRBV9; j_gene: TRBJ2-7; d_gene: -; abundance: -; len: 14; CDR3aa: CASSVGGDSYEQYF; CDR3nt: TGTGCCAGCAGCGTCGGCGGTGACTCCTACGAGCAGTACTTC
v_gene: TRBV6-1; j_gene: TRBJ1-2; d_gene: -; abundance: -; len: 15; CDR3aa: CASSEVDSWTYGYTF; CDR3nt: TGTGCCAGCAGTGAAGTGGACAGTTGGACCTATGGCTACACCTTC
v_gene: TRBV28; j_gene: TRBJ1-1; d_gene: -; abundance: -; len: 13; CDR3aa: CASSLSAGSEAFF; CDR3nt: TGTGCCAGCAGTTTATCGGCTGGGAGTGAAGCTTTCTTT
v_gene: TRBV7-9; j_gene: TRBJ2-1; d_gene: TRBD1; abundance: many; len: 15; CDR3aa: CASSFLGTGDNEQFF; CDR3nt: TGTGCCAGCAGTTTTCTCGGGACAGGTGACAATGAGCAGTTCTTC
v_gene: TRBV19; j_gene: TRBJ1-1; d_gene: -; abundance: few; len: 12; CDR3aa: CASGPSWAEAFF; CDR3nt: TGTGCCAGTGGGCCCTCCTGGGCTGAAGCTTTCTTT
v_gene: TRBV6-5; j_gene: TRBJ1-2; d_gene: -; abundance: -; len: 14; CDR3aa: CASSYGQNPYGYTF; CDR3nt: TGTGCCAGCAGTTACGGACAGAACCCCTATGGCTACACCTTC
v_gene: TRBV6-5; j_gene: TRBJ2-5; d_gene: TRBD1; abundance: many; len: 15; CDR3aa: CASSLTGTGGETQYF; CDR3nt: TGTGCCAGCAGTTTAACCGGGACAGGGGGGGAGACCCAGTACTTC
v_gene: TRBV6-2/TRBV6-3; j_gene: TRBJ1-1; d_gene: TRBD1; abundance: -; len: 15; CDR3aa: CASSRQGLRDTEAFF; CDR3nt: TGTGCCAGCAGTCGACAGGGTCTCCGGGACACTGAAGCTTTCTTT
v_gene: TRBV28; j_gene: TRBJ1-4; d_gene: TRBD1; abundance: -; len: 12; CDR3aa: CATADRGEKLFF; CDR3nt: TGTGCCACCGCGGACAGGGGGGAAAAACTGTTTTTT
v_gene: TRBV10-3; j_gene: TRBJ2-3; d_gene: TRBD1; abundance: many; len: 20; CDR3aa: CAISEPIGTGGGTSTDTQYF; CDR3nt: TGTGCCATCAGTGAACCCATCGGGACAGGGGGAGGTACTAGCACAGATACGCAGTATTTT
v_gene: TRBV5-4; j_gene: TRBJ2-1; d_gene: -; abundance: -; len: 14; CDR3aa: CASSLVRGANEQFF; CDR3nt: TGTGCCAGCAGCTTGGTACGGGGGGCCAATGAGCAGTTCTTC
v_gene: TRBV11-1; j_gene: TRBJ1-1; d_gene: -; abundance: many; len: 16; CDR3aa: CASSPYRGGLSTEAFF; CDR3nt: TGTGCCAGCAGCCCTTACCGGGGGGGCTTGAGCACTGAAGCTTTCTTT
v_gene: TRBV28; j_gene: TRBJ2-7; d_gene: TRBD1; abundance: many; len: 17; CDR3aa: CASSFIMGQGKTYEQYF; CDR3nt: TGTGCCAGCAGTTTTATTATGGGACAGGGAAAGACCTACGAGCAGTACTTC
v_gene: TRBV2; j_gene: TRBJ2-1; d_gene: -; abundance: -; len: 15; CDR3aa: CASSVGRSSYNEQFF; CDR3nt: TGTGCCAGCAGTGTGGGCAGGAGCTCCTACAATGAGCAGTTCTTC
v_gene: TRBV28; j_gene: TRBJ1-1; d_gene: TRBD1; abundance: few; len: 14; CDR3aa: CASSVPGQGFEAFF; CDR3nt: TGTGCCAGCAGTGTCCCGGGACAGGGGTTTGAAGCTTTCTTT
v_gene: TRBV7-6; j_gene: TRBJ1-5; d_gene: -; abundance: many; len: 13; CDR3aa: CASSSPRKPGRHF; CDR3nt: TGTGCCAGCAGCTCCCCCCGAAAGCCTGGGAGGCATTTT
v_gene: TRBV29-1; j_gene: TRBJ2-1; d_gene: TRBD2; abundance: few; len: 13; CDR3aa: CSVVASGDNEQFF; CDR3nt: TGCAGCGTTGTGGCTAGCGGGGACAATGAGCAGTTCTTC
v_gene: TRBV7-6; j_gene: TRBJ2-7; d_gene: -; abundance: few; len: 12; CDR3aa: CASSFARGEQYF; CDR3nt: TGTGCCAGCAGCTTCGCCAGGGGCGAGCAGTACTTC
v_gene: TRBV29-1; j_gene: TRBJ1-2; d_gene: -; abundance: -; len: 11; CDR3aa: CSSEVDYGYTF; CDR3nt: TGCAGCTCAGAGGTCGACTATGGCTACACCTTC
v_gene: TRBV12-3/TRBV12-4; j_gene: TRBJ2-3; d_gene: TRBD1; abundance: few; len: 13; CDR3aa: CATWTGSTDTQYF; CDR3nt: TGTGCCACCTGGACAGGGTCCACAGATACGCAGTATTTT
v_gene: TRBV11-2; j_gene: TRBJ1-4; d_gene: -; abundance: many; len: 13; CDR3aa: CASSYHWNEKLFF; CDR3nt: TGTGCCAGCAGCTACCATTGGAATGAAAAACTGTTTTTT
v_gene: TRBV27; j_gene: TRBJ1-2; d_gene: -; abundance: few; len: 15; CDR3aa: CASSLTRGRGYGYTF; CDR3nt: TGTGCCAGCAGTTTGACCCGCGGACGCGGCTATGGCTACACCTTC
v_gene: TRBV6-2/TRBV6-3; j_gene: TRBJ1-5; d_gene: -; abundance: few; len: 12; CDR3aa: CASSYSWRGRHF; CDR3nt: TGTGCCAGCAGTTACTCGTGGAGGGGCCGGCATTTT
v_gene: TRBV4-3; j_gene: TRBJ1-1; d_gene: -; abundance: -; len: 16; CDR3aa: CASSQDSAQRGTEAFF; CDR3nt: TGCGCCAGCAGCCAAGATTCGGCCCAGCGGGGCACTGAAGCTTTCTTT
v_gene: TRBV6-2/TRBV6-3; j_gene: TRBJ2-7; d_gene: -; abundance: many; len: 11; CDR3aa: CASSYTYEQYF; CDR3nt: TGTGCCAGCAGTTACACCTACGAGCAGTACTTC
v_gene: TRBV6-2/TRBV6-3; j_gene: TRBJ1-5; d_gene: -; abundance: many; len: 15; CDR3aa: CASTRSGDSNQPQHF; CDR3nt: TGTGCCAGCACTCGGTCAGGCGATAGCAATCAGCCCCAGCATTTT
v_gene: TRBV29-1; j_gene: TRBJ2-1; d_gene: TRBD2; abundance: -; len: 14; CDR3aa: CSGGGTSGINEQFF; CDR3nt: TGCAGCGGCGGCGGGACTAGCGGCATCAATGAGCAGTTCTTC